Listed here are 25 T cell receptor beta chains from one sample, sequenced in a study of blood T cell repertoires in COVID-19. Measured with immunoSEQ multiplex PCR; TCRdb has only the in-frame clones, and not every one. The profile shows roughly 110,000 clones, roughly 90% of them singletons. The specimen was peripheral blood. The receptors derive from a man aged 35 to 55 with active or convalescent COVID-19.

The rearrangement uses TRBV15 and TRBJ2-5; 12 bases align to TRBD1. Trimming at V came to 5 bases and at J to 5 bases, leaving 12 bases not matched to a gene. CDR3 length equals 17 residues. Germline CDR1 and CDR2: LNHNV and YYDKDF (reference sequence). CDR3 residues: CATSGFAGTGGRETQYF. In nucleotides, the CDR3 is TGTGCCACCAGCGGGTTCGCCGGGACAGGGGGCCGGGAGACCCAGTACTTC. Full variable domain (outside the CDR3, taken from reference TRBV15 and TRBJ2-5): DAMVIQNPRYQVTQFGKPVTLSCSQTLNHNVMYWYQQKSSQAPKLLFHYYDKDFNNEADTPDNFQSRRPNTSFCFLDIRSPGLGDTAMYLCATSGFAGTGGRETQYFGPGTRLLVL.

V is TRBV7-2 and J is TRBJ2-7; the D gene is possibly TRBD1 (6 bases). CDR1 SGHTA and CDR2 FQGNSA come from the germline V gene. V lost 5 bases and J lost 2, with 16 bases in between. The CDR3 is made up of 15 amino acids. The chain's CDR3 is CASSPGTGLPYEQYF. CDR3 in DNA: TGTGCCAGCAGCCCTGGTACAGGGCTCCCCTACGAGCAGTACTTC.

The rearrangement links TRBV6-5 to TRBJ1-4; 9 bases are shared with TRBD1. The CDR3 extends over 16 amino acids. Germline V gene sequence: CDR1 MNHEY, CDR2 SVGAGI. V trimming: 2 bases; J trimming: 13 bases; junction bases outside the gene matches: 14. The CDR3 DNA reads TGTGCCAGCAGTTACGGCGGGACAGGGATTAGTGGTCTACTGTTTTTT. Protein sequence: CASSYGGTGISGLLFF.

The gene calls are TRBV11-2 and TRBJ2-2, with 9 positions matching TRBD1. CDR1 is SGHAT, CDR2 FQNNGV, per germline. The CDR3 spans 18 residues. V lost 3 bases to trimming and J lost 5 bases; unmatched junction nucleotides: 13. The CDR3 protein is CASSLGDRVEFGTGELFF. DNA for the CDR3: TGTGCCAGCAGCTTGGGGGACAGGGTGGAATTTGGAACCGGGGAGCTGTTTTTT. Using reference TRBV11-2 and TRBJ2-2 for the parts outside the CDR3, the full variable domain is EAGVAQSPRYKIIEKRQSVAFWCNPISGHATLYWYQQILGQGPKLLIQFQNNGVVDDSQLPKDRFSAERLKGVDSTLKIQPAKLEDSAVYLCASSLGDRVEFGTGELFFGEGSRLTVL.

This clone was seen once. This sequence joins TRBV7-9 and TRBJ2-3; D ambiguous. The germline gives CDR1 SEHNR, CDR2 FQNEAQ (reference sequence). With 5 bases removed from V and 4 bases from J, the gap between germline ends came to 7 bases. The CDR3 sequence is 12 residues long. The CDR3 DNA reads as TGTGCCAGCAGCCCTTATGCAGATACGCAGTATTTT. Protein product: CASSPYADTQYF.

V usage is TRBV7-2 and J usage is TRBJ1-5; tentatively, D is TRBD1 (6 bases). V was cut by 4 bases and J by 8 bases, with 18 bases left in between. This CDR3 has 15 residues. In germline, CDR1 is SGHTA, CDR2 FQGNSA. CDR3 loop: CASSSTGLHWEPQHF. The CDR3 nucleotides are TGTGCCAGCAGCTCTACAGGGTTGCACTGGGAGCCCCAGCATTTT. Using reference TRBV7-2 and TRBJ1-5 for the parts outside the CDR3, the full variable domain is GAGVSQSPSNKVTEKGKDVELRCDPISGHTALYWYRQSLGQGLEFLIYFQGNSAPDKSGLPSDRFSAERTGGSVSTLTIQRTQQEDSAVYLCASSSTGLHWEPQHFGDGTRLSIL.

This clone was detected once. The chain carries TRBV6-5 and TRBJ2-7, with 9 nucleotides matching TRBD1. The CDR3 sequence is 14 residues long. Trimming removed 4 bases from V and 5 bases from J; junction bases left unmatched: 6. Germline V gene data show CDR1 as MNHEY and CDR2 as SVGAGI. CDR3 amino acids: CASSSGTGHNEQYF. CDR3 DNA: TGTGCCAGCAGTTCCGGGACAGGGCACAACGAGCAGTACTTC.

The chain employs TRBV7-2 and TRBJ1-1; 7 bases line up with TRBD1. This CDR3 is 14 amino acids long. The trim removed 5 bases at V and 1 base at J, leaving 4 bases unmatched. Looked up from germline, CDR1 is SGHTA and CDR2 is FQGNSA. Written as DNA, the CDR3 is TGTGCCAGCAGCGACCGGACAGGGAACACTGAAGCTTTCTTT. Translation: CASSDRTGNTEAFF.

The genes are TRBV19 and TRBJ1-5; TRBD1 aligns across 7 bases. The CDR3 sequence is 17 residues long. Unmatched junction bases numbered 15, after V lost 3 bases and J lost 7 bases. Per the germline V gene, CDR1 is LNHDA and CDR2 is SQIVND (reference sequence). The DNA of the CDR3 is TGTGCCAGTAGTATGGCTCCCTCACAGGGGAACAACCAGCCCCAGCATTTT. This sequence encodes CASSMAPSQGNNQPQHF.

V is TRBV7-2 and J is TRBJ2-7; the match to TRBD2 covers 7 bases. J gave up 2 bases and V 7 bases, and 2 bases lay outside the gene matches. The CDR3 loop spans 12 amino acids. The germline V gene has CDR1 SGHTA and CDR2 FQGNSA. CDR3 nucleotide sequence: TGTGCCAGCATGGGAGGGGCCTACGAGCAGTACTTC. Amino acid sequence: CASMGGAYEQYF.

The CDR3 region is CASSRGGEGEQFF. DNA for the CDR3: TGTGCCAGCAGTCGTGGGGGGGAAGGAGAGCAGTTCTTC. This chain connects TRBV6-4 to TRBJ2-1, with 7 nucleotides matching TRBD2. This CDR3 is built from 13 residues. Unmatched junction bases numbered 8, after V lost 5 bases and J lost 10 bases. Germline CDR1 reads MRHNA; CDR2 reads SNTAGT.

The chain joins TRBV24-1 to TRBJ2-2; 12 nucleotides match TRBD2. With 4 bases clipped from V and 2 bases from J, the junction kept 4 bases outside the gene matches. The CDR3 has 17 residues. Germline-derived CDR1 and CDR2 are KGHDR and SFDVKD. The CDR3 nucleotides are TGTGCCACCAGTGACCGAGGACTAGCGGGAAACACCGGGGAGCTGTTTTTT. It codes for CATSDRGLAGNTGELFF.

This clone was seen once. The chain couples TRBV9 to TRBJ2-1, with TRBD2 identical over 9 bases. CDR3 length: 15 amino acids. Per the germline V gene, CDR1 is SGDLS and CDR2 is YYNGEE. V trimming: 4 bases; J trimming: 9 bases; junction bases outside the gene matches: 11. This CDR3 is CASSPPGLAFREQFF. The CDR3 nucleotides are TGTGCCAGCAGCCCTCCGGGACTAGCTTTCCGTGAGCAGTTCTTC.

V and J are TRBV9 and TRBJ2-5; TRBD2 might be the D (6 bases). The CDR3 extends over 14 amino acids. Germline CDR1 SGDLS, CDR2 YYNGEE. Between the trimmed V and J ends, which lost 0 bases and 4 bases, there was a span of 10 bases. The DNA of the CDR3 is TGTGCCAGCAGCGTAGCTGCCGGGGGAGAGACCCAGTACTTC. Amino acid sequence: CASSVAAGGETQYF.

The chain has TRBV6-2 or TRBV6-3 and TRBJ1-2, with D tentatively TRBD1 (5 bases). The CDR3 is made up of 13 amino acids. Germline V CDR1 and CDR2: MNHEY, SVGEGT. V dropped 4 bases and J dropped 8 bases, with 14 bases sitting between them. The CDR3 DNA is TGTGCCAGCAGTTCTCTAGGACATAGAGGCTACACCTTC. This translates into CASSSLGHRGYTF.

V is TRBV7-9 and J is TRBJ1-3; 9 bases line up with TRBD1. The CDR3 extends over 15 amino acids. The V gene's germline CDR1 is SEHNR and CDR2 FQNEAQ (reference sequence). With 5 bases clipped from V and 3 bases from J, the junction kept 5 bases outside the gene matches. CDR3 sequence reads: CASSVGQGSGNTIYF. The CDR3 coding sequence is TGTGCCAGCAGCGTCGGACAGGGGAGTGGAAACACCATATATTTT.

V is TRBV5-1 and J is TRBJ2-1; TRBD2 agrees at 11 bases. Germline trimming cut 6 bases from V and 7 bases from J; bases unmatched to any gene: 12. The CDR3 has 16 amino acids. Germline CDR1 reads SGHRS; CDR2 reads YFSETQ. CDR3 sequence: CASTGGVASGRNEQFF. CDR3 sequence (DNA): TGCGCCAGCACAGGAGGAGTGGCTAGCGGGAGGAATGAGCAGTTCTTC.

The rearrangement links TRBV6-5 to TRBJ2-7, with TRBD2 matching 9 bases. V shed 6 bases, J shed 0 bases, and the junction held 3 bases outside the gene matches. Per the germline V gene, CDR1 is MNHEY and CDR2 is SVGAGI. The CDR3 runs to 14 residues. As DNA, the CDR3 is TGTGCCAGCAGACTTAGCGGGAGCTCCTACGAGCAGTACTTC. Its protein product is CASRLSGSSYEQYF.

With regard to this clone: The same CDR3 is also encoded by other DNA sequences in this sample. This rearrangement joins TRBV9 to TRBJ2-3; D remains unclear. The germline V gene has CDR1 SGDLS and CDR2 YYNGEE. V was trimmed by 4 bases and J by 0 bases, leaving 3 bases between them. The CDR3 is made up of 12 amino acids. CDR3 sequence: CASSLSTDTQYF. As DNA, the CDR3 is TGTGCCAGCAGCCTAAGCACAGATACGCAGTATTTT.

V is TRBV7-2 and J is TRBJ2-3, with TRBD2 as a possible D gene (6 bases). Trimming cost V 1 base and J 4 bases, with 9 bases left between them. The CDR3 extends over 14 amino acids. CDR1 is SGHTA and CDR2 is FQGNSA in the germline V gene. The DNA of the CDR3 is TGTGCCAGCAGCTTAGATGGCGGGGCAGATACGCAGTATTTT. Amino acids: CASSLDGGADTQYF.

The V and J genes are TRBV6-2 or TRBV6-3 and TRBJ2-1; a possible D gene is TRBD2 (5 bases). From germline, CDR1 is MNHEY and CDR2 SVGEGT. There are 15 residues in the CDR3. V shed 5 bases and J shed 4 bases, with 15 bases lying between them. The CDR3 loop is CASSASGELYNEQFF. DNA of the CDR3: TGTGCCAGCAGTGCCTCCGGGGAGCTATACAATGAGCAGTTCTTC.

The rearrangement joins TRBV7-9 to TRBJ2-1, with 8 bases fitting TRBD2. Trimming took 1 base from V and 8 from J; bases not matched to a gene: 7. From germline, CDR1 is SEHNR and CDR2 FQNEAQ (reference sequence). The length of the CDR3 is 15 residues. The CDR3 bases are TGTGCCAGCAGCTTAGATCTTAGCGGGAACGATGAGCAGTTCTTC. It codes for CASSLDLSGNDEQFF.

CDR3 sequence reads: CATSVRKGRSRVWGYTF. The CDR3 DNA reads as TGTGCCACCAGTGTTCGGAAGGGGAGGAGTAGGGTGTGGGGCTACACCTTC. The chain combines TRBV24-1 with TRBJ1-2, with D tentatively TRBD1 (5 bases). Germline-derived CDR1 and CDR2 are KGHDR and SFDVKD. Deletions cut 5 bases from V and 8 bases from J, with 26 bases between. The CDR3 spans 17 residues.

The chain employs TRBV3-1 (or the pseudogene TRBV3-2) and TRBJ1-2; D remains unclear. This CDR3 comprises 14 residues. CDR1 and CDR2 from the germline V gene are LGHDT and YNNKEL (reference sequence). With 0 bases removed from V and 4 bases from J, the gap between germline ends came to 9 bases. CDR3 protein: CASSQDGQAYGYTF. The CDR3 bases are TGTGCCAGCAGCCAAGATGGGCAAGCCTATGGCTACACCTTC.

This chain uses TRBV5-6 with TRBJ1-6; 7 bases agree with TRBD1. Per germline, CDR1 SGHDT and CDR2 YYEEEE. V was pared by 0 bases and J by 10 bases, with 4 bases of the junction left unmatched. The CDR3 length is 14 residues. The CDR3 bases are TGTGCCAGCAGCTTGGACAGGGGCTCATCACCCCTCCACTTT. This encodes CASSLDRGSSPLHF.